What follows are 30 T cell receptor beta chains derived from one specimen sequenced in a study of T cell responses to AZD1222 COVID-19 vaccine. Using immunoSEQ multiplex PCR, the repertoire was profiled, and TCRdb retains in-frame clones only, with some absent. The repertoire holds 120,000 to 150,000 clones, with roughly 86% as singletons. This specimen consisted of peripheral blood, obtained 28 days after the second dose of the MenACWY control vaccine. These receptor sequences come from an adult who received the MenACWY meningococcal vaccine as a control.

CDR3 sequence (DNA): TGTGCCACCAGTCTAGCTAACTATGGCTACACCTTC. Translation gives CATSLANYGYTF. This chain connects TRBV24-1 to TRBJ1-2; D remains unclear. Germline-derived CDR1 and CDR2 are KGHDR and SFDVKD. Trimming stripped 6 bases from V and 0 bases from J, with 4 bases between. This CDR3 contains 12 residues.

The chain employs TRBV9 and TRBJ2-2, with D unclear. The CDR3 sequence is 13 residues long. CDR1 and CDR2 from the germline V gene are SGDLS and YYNGEE. Trimming stripped 6 bases from V and 4 bases from J, with 10 bases between. CDR3 sequence reads: CASNTDPTGELFF. The CDR3 nucleotides read TGTGCCAGCAACACAGACCCCACCGGGGAGCTGTTTTTT.

The rearrangement joins TRBV4-3 to TRBJ2-3; D gene uncertain. CDR3 length equals 14 residues. V shed 4 bases and J shed 4 bases, with 12 bases lying between them. Germline V gives CDR1 LGHNA, CDR2 YSLEER. CDR3 bases: TGCGCCAGCAGCCGCCAAGGACCTTCAGATACGCAGTATTTT. Translated, it gives CASSRQGPSDTQYF.

Points on this clone: Compared with germline, one end of the junction differs, possibly owing to a read error. This sequence joins TRBV20-1 and TRBJ2-7, with TRBD1 matching 8 bases. Germline assignment: CDR1 DFQATT and CDR2 SNEGSKA (reference sequence). The CDR3 totals 11 residues. CDR3 sequence: CSASFRDRSHF. Written as DNA, the CDR3 is TGCAGTGCTTCATTCCGGGACAGGAGCCACTTC.

This sequence joins TRBV29-1 and TRBJ1-1; D might be TRBD1 (5 bases). V was clipped by 4 bases and J by 1 base, with 7 bases between them. The germline V gene has CDR1 SQVTM and CDR2 ANQGSEA. This CDR3 has 12 residues. This chain's CDR3 is CSVVRGNTEAFF. In DNA form, the CDR3 reads TGCAGCGTTGTTAGGGGGAACACTGAAGCTTTCTTT.

The chain joins TRBV28 to TRBJ2-6; D uncertain. The CDR3 has 16 amino acids. Germline V gene lookup returns CDR1 MDHEN and CDR2 SYDVKM. V was clipped by 5 bases and J by 0 bases, with 11 bases between them. The CDR3 spells CASSPRPSSGANVLTF. In nucleotides, the CDR3 is TGTGCCAGCAGTCCTCGACCGTCCTCTGGGGCCAACGTCCTGACTTTC. Together with reference TRBV28 and TRBJ2-6, the CDR3 gives the full variable domain: DVKVTQSSRYLVKRTGEKVFLECVQDMDHENMFWYRQDPGLGLRLIYFSYDVKMKEKGDIPEGYSVSREKKERFSLILESASTNQTSMYLCASSPRPSSGANVLTFGAGSRLTVL.

This chain uses TRBV4-3 with TRBJ2-3; no definite D call. CDR3 length equals 16 residues. Trimming pared 0 bases from V and 1 base from J, leaving 11 bases between. Germline assignment: CDR1 LGHNA and CDR2 YSLEER. Here the CDR3 DNA reads TGCGCCAGCAGCCAAGATCCAATCGGAGGCACAGATACGCAGTATTTT. Residues: CASSQDPIGGTDTQYF.

The rearrangement joins TRBV7-9 to TRBJ2-3; a possible D gene is TRBD1 (5 bases). Germline-derived CDR1 and CDR2 are SEHNR and FQNEAQ (reference sequence). V was cut by 1 base and J by 2 bases, with 16 bases left in between. The CDR3 sequence is 17 residues long. The CDR3 DNA is TGTGCCAGCAGCTTAGTCGGTCGTGGGGCGCCCACAGATACGCAGTATTTT. Amino acid sequence: CASSLVGRGAPTDTQYF.

This clone appeared once. The V and J genes are TRBV6-5 and TRBJ1-2, with 7 bases matching TRBD1. The CDR3 is 15 residues long. CDR1 and CDR2 (germline): MNHEY, SVGAGI. V shed 2 bases and J 3 bases; nucleotides not matched to a gene: 6. In DNA, the CDR3 is TGTGCCAGCAGTTACAGGGGTACAGGGGACTATGGCTACACCTTC. Residues: CASSYRGTGDYGYTF.

As for this clone: Different DNA sequences within this sample yield the same CDR3. The chain has TRBV4-3 and TRBJ2-1; D not certain. Trimming cost V 1 base and J 6 bases, with 7 bases left between them. Germline values: CDR1 LGHNA, CDR2 YSLEER. This CDR3 is built from 13 residues. The CDR3 nucleotides are TGCGCCAGCAGCCAAGGTCTAGTCAATGAGCAGTTCTTC. Its translation is CASSQGLVNEQFF.

The chain joins TRBV5-1 to TRBJ1-2; D call uncertain. The CDR3 covers 14 residues. V lost 4 bases to trimming and J lost 4 bases, with 14 bases between them. Looked up from germline, CDR1 is SGHRS and CDR2 is YFSETQ. The CDR3 bases are TGCGCCAGCAGCGGAAGCGGGGAGGTCTATGGCTACACCTTC. Amino acid sequence: CASSGSGEVYGYTF.

The genes are TRBV7-3 and TRBJ2-6; the D gene is possibly TRBD1 (6 bases). Germline values: CDR1 SGHTA, CDR2 FQGTGA. The CDR3 contains 15 residues. Deletions cut 5 bases from V and 4 bases from J, with 12 bases between. For the CDR3, the DNA is TGTGCCAGCAGCCGAGGGGGTGGAGGGGCCAACGTCCTGACTTTC. Translation gives CASSRGGGGANVLTF.

As concerns this clone: The identical CDR3 is also encoded by other nucleotide sequences in the sample. V usage is TRBV18 and J usage is TRBJ2-7; D remains ambiguous. Trimming cost V 3 bases and J 0 bases, with 6 bases left between them. The CDR3 has 13 amino acids. Per the germline V gene, CDR1 is KGHSH and CDR2 is LQKENI. CDR3 residues: CASSPPSSYEQYF. The CDR3 DNA reads TGTGCCAGCTCACCTCCCAGCTCCTACGAGCAGTACTTC.

The chain joins TRBV11-2 to TRBJ2-2; 8 bases are shared with TRBD2. The V gene's germline CDR1 is SGHAT and CDR2 FQNNGV. The CDR3 contains 15 residues. J lost 7 bases, V lost 1 base, and 5 bases had no gene match. CDR3 nucleotide sequence: TGTGCCAGCAGCTTAGCCCTAGCGGGCGACGGGGAGCTGTTTTTT. Protein: CASSLALAGDGELFF.

The genes are TRBV4-1 and TRBJ1-2; TRBD1 matches at 8 bases. Germline V gives CDR1 MGHRA, CDR2 YSYEKL. This CDR3 comprises 14 residues. Trimming at V came to 5 bases and at J to 0 bases, leaving 2 bases not matched to a gene. This CDR3 is CASSAQGANYGYTF. CDR3 nucleotides: TGCGCCAGCAGCGCACAGGGGGCTAACTATGGCTACACCTTC.

The V call is TRBV18, the J call TRBJ1-1; TRBD1 agrees at 8 bases. Germline CDR1 reads KGHSH; CDR2 reads LQKENI. The CDR3 is 14 amino acids. V was clipped by 2 bases and J by 4 bases; unmatched bases: 3. Here the CDR3 reads CASSPKDRGTEAFF. CDR3 coding DNA: TGTGCCAGCTCACCAAAAGACAGGGGCACTGAAGCTTTCTTT.

This chain uses TRBV7-9 with TRBJ1-3; possibly TRBD1 for D (5 bases). V lost 2 bases and J lost 4, with 12 bases in between. Germline values: CDR1 SEHNR, CDR2 FQNEAQ (reference sequence). The CDR3 extends over 15 amino acids. The CDR3 region is CASSLTGSVGNTIYF. The CDR3, as DNA: TGTGCCAGCAGCTTAACAGGATCGGTGGGAAACACCATATATTTT.

The chain has TRBV6-1 and TRBJ1-1, with a tentative D call TRBD1 (5 bases). The V end was cut by 3 bases, the J end by 4 bases, with 9 bases between. The CDR3 is made up of 13 amino acids. From germline, CDR1 is MNHNS and CDR2 SASEGT. CDR3 sequence reads: CASSDRVSTEAFF. The CDR3 coding sequence is TGTGCCAGCAGTGACAGGGTCAGCACTGAAGCTTTCTTT.

The chain combines TRBV6-2 or TRBV6-3 with TRBJ2-3; TRBD2 matches 10 bases. The V gene end was trimmed by 0 bases and the J gene end by 9 bases; junction bases not matched to a gene: 6. This CDR3 comprises 15 residues. Germline loops: CDR1 MNHEY, CDR2 SVGEGT. CDR3 residues: CASSYSTSGVPTQYF. DNA of the CDR3: TGTGCCAGCAGTTACTCTACTAGCGGGGTCCCCACGCAGTATTTT.

As concerns this clone: This CDR3 is also generated by other DNA sequences in the sample. The chain couples TRBV25-1 to TRBJ1-3; D call uncertain. CDR1 is MGHDK, CDR2 SYGVNS, per germline. V was trimmed by 3 bases and J by 4 bases, leaving 4 bases between them. This CDR3 contains 12 residues. The CDR3 sequence: CASSEGGNTIYF. The CDR3 bases are TGTGCCAGCAGTGAGGGGGGAAACACCATATATTTT.

The chain links TRBV7-9 to TRBJ2-7, with D possibly TRBD2 on 5 matching bases. The V gene's germline CDR1 is SEHNR and CDR2 FQNEAQ (reference sequence). The CDR3 length is 12 residues. Between the trimmed V and J ends, which lost 3 bases and 5 bases, there was a span of 8 bases. For the CDR3, the DNA is TGTGCCAGCAGCTTTACGGGGAACGAGCAGTACTTC. Its translation is CASSFTGNEQYF.

In its sample, this clone was seen a few times. The rearrangement links TRBV28 to TRBJ2-7, with 8 bases lining up with TRBD2. Trimming at V came to 7 bases and at J to 2 bases, leaving 7 bases not matched to a gene. The CDR3 covers 14 residues. Germline CDR1 is MDHEN and CDR2 is SYDVKM. CDR3 loop: CASNIAGSTYEQYF. The CDR3 bases are TGTGCCAGCAATATAGCGGGGTCAACCTACGAGCAGTACTTC. The full variable domain, rest sourced from reference TRBV28 and TRBJ2-7, is DVKVTQSSRYLVKRTGEKVFLECVQDMDHENMFWYRQDPGLGLRLIYFSYDVKMKEKGDIPEGYSVSREKKERFSLILESASTNQTSMYLCASNIAGSTYEQYFGPGTRLTVT.

J is TRBJ1-1 and V is TRBV7-2; TRBD1 is a possible D gene (6 bases). Germline CDR1 SGHTA, CDR2 FQGNSA. Deletions cut 4 bases from V and 5 bases from J, with 11 bases between. This CDR3 is 13 amino acids long. The CDR3 region has the DNA TGTGCCAGCAGCTCGAACAGGGATACTGAAGCTTTCTTT. Its protein is CASSSNRDTEAFF.

This rearrangement joins TRBV3-1 (or the pseudogene TRBV3-2) to TRBJ2-7; D perhaps matches TRBD2 (5 bases). In germline, CDR1 is LGHDT, CDR2 YNNKEL (reference sequence). Trimming shortened V by 4 bases and J by 1 base, and 8 bases separated the two germline ends. The CDR3 loop spans 13 amino acids. CDR3 sequence: CASSPDWSYEQYF. The CDR3, as DNA: TGTGCCAGCAGCCCGGACTGGTCCTACGAGCAGTACTTC.

The chain has TRBV19 and TRBJ1-6; D is undetermined. This CDR3 comprises 15 residues. Germline CDR1 and CDR2: LNHDA and SQIVND (reference sequence). The germline V and J ends were trimmed by 2 bases and 0 bases, with 5 bases remaining between them. CDR3 sequence (DNA): TGTGCCAGTAGTATACAGCCCTCCTATAATTCACCCCTCCACTTT. Amino acid sequence: CASSIQPSYNSPLHF.

The chain uses TRBV27 and TRBJ2-7; weak D call: TRBD2 (7 bases). Trimming pared 4 bases from V and 6 bases from J, leaving 16 bases between. Germline loops: CDR1 MNHEY, CDR2 SMNVEV (reference sequence). This CDR3 contains 14 residues. The CDR3 DNA reads as TGTGCCAGCAGTTCCTGGGGGGGACAAGGCGAGCAGTACTTC. It translates to CASSSWGGQGEQYF.

This chain links TRBV18 with TRBJ1-1; D not resolved. Germline CDR1 is KGHSH and CDR2 is LQKENI. This CDR3 is 13 amino acids long. V lost 6 bases and J 1 base, leaving 9 bases between the germline ends. CDR3 sequence: CASSPSGNTEAFF. CDR3 nucleotides: TGTGCCAGCTCCCCTTCAGGGAACACTGAAGCTTTCTTT.

The J gene is TRBJ1-1, the V gene TRBV5-1, with D hard to call. The CDR3 consists of 14 residues. V was cut by 4 bases and J by 4 bases, with 14 bases left in between. CDR1 is SGHRS and CDR2 is YFSETQ in the germline V gene. CDR3 protein: CASSRGTVATEAFF. CDR3 nucleotide sequence: TGCGCCAGCAGCCGGGGAACAGTGGCCACTGAAGCTTTCTTT.

This chain connects TRBV6-5 to TRBJ1-2; no clear D gene. The CDR3 is 11 amino acids. Trimming took 8 bases from V and 5 from J, leaving 9 bases between them. Germline V gene data show CDR1 as MNHEY and CDR2 as SVGAGI. The CDR3 loop reads CASGAGYGYTF. The CDR3 DNA sequence: TGTGCCAGCGGCGCCGGGTATGGCTACACCTTC.

On this clone: The sample holds other DNA sequences that translate to the same CDR3. The V gene is TRBV5-4, the J gene TRBJ2-2, with D unresolved. V dropped 3 bases and J dropped 0 bases, with 9 bases sitting between them. CDR1 is SGHNT and CDR2 is YYREEE in the germline V gene (reference sequence). CDR3 length equals 15 residues. The CDR3 is CASSSEVANTGELFF. The CDR3, as DNA: TGTGCCAGCAGCTCCGAAGTCGCGAACACCGGGGAGCTGTTTTTT.